This T cell receptor (beta chain) was identified during a study of T cell responses to AZD1222 COVID-19 vaccine. Regarding the study as a whole: Epitopes outside B.1.351 and B.1.1.7 mutated regions reportedly drew nearly half of spike TCRs.

This CDR3 has 16 residues. CDR1 and CDR2 from the germline V gene are KGHSH and LQKENI. Losses at the gene ends were 2 bases for V and 8 bases for J; bases not matched to a gene: 5. Points on this clone: The antigen is not known.

Timing groups of about 4 and about 12 weeks for second doses were pooled. Only in-frame clones appear in the TCRdb table, and some are missing; sequencing was by immunoSEQ multiplex PCR. The table shows around 120,000 clones, with 92% occurring only once. The chain carries TRBV18 and TRBJ2-1; 14 nucleotides agree with TRBD2. The sequence came from an adult who received the AZD1222 COVID-19 vaccine. The source was peripheral blood, collected 28 days after the second AZD1222 dose. CDR3 in DNA: TGTGCCAGCTCACCAACAGGGACTAGCGGGAGCTATGAGCAGTTCTTC. Encoded protein: CASSPTGTSGSYEQFF.